A single sample gave rise to the 4 T cell receptor beta chains below, sequenced in a study of blood T cell repertoires in COVID-19. Generated by immunoSEQ multiplex PCR, the TCRdb table keeps only in-frame clones and is missing some. The sample carries nearly 400,000 clones, roughly 89% recorded once. The sample consisted of PBMCs or T cells enriched from blood (not recorded which). All receptors come from a woman aged 25-40 years who had recovered from COVID-19.

The V call is TRBV6-5, the J call TRBJ2-1, with unresolved D. Germline lookup yields CDR1 MNHEY and CDR2 SVGAGI. The CDR3 loop spans 11 amino acids. The V end lost 7 bases, the J end lost 9 bases, and 10 bases lay between the germline ends. This CDR3 is CASMASSEQFF. CDR3 DNA sequence: TGTGCCAGCATGGCTTCCAGTGAGCAGTTCTTC.

The J gene is TRBJ1-3, the V gene TRBV6-6, with a weak D call TRBD1 (5 bases). V was trimmed by 6 bases and J by 3 bases, leaving 12 bases between them. Germline-derived CDR1 and CDR2 are MNHNY and SVGAGI (reference sequence). The CDR3 contains 14 residues. CDR3 sequence reads: CASSPGHLGNTIYF. The CDR3 DNA reads TGTGCCAGCAGCCCAGGACACCTTGGAAACACCATATATTTT.

J is TRBJ1-5 and V is TRBV28; the D gene is possibly TRBD1 (5 bases). Trimming removed 3 bases at V and 7 bases at J, with 16 bases between. The V gene's germline CDR1 is MDHEN and CDR2 SYDVKM. This CDR3 spans 15 amino acids. The CDR3 region has the DNA TGTGCCAGCAGTTTGGGGGGGACTTCTGGGCAGCCCCAGCATTTT. Protein: CASSLGGTSGQPQHF. The whole variable domain, remainder taken from reference TRBV28 and TRBJ1-5, is DVKVTQSSRYLVKRTGEKVFLECVQDMDHENMFWYRQDPGLGLRLIYFSYDVKMKEKGDIPEGYSVSREKKERFSLILESASTNQTSMYLCASSLGGTSGQPQHFGDGTRLSIL.

The CDR3 here is CASSSGTISYEQYF. CDR3 DNA sequence: TGTGCCAGCAGTTCCGGGACAATCTCCTACGAGCAGTACTTC. The V and J genes are TRBV6-5 and TRBJ2-7; possible D gene TRBD1, 6 bases. This CDR3 contains 14 residues. Per the germline V gene, CDR1 is MNHEY and CDR2 is SVGAGI. Trimming removed 4 bases from V and 0 bases from J, with 10 bases in between.